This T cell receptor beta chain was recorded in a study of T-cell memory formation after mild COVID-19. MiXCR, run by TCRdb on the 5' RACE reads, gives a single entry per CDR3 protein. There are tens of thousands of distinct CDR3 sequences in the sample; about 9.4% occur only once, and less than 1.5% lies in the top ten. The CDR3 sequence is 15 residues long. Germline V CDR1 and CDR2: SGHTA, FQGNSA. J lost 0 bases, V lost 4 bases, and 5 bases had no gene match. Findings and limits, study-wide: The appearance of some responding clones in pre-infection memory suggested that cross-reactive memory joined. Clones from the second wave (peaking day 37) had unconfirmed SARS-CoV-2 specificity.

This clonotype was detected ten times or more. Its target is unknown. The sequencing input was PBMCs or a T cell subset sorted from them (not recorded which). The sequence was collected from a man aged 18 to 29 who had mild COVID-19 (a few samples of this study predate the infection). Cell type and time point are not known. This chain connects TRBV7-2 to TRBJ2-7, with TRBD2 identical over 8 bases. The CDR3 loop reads CASSSRGGHSYEQYV. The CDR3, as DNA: TGTGCCAGCAGCTCCCGCGGGGGGCACTCCTACGAGCAGTACGTC.